The 29 T cell receptor beta chains in this list originate from one sample, sequenced in a study of regulatory T cells in long-lasting Graves disease. For TCR beta, libraries came from iRepertoire HTBI primers and Arm-PCR of CDR3 regions. TCRdb re-analysed the multiplex PCR reads in MiXCR, keeping a single row per CDR3 protein. The table has a few hundred thousand distinct CDR3 sequences, roughly 19% seen once; the top ten hold 12%. Sample time point: newly diagnosed GD, antithyroid drugs for less than 3 months. PBMC-extracted RNA yielded the TCR library. These data are also associated with another study on T cells in Graves' hyperthyroidism and ophthalmopathy.

Here the sequenced sample was peripheral blood mononuclear cells (PBMCs), taken at new diagnosis, from a patient treated with antithyroid drugs. The receptors originated from a woman aged 30 to 39 with Graves disease.

This clonotype was detected once. The genes are TRBV12-3 or TRBV12-4 and TRBJ1-1; D not certain. The CDR3 extends over 12 amino acids. V was shortened by 8 bases and J by 7 bases, with 14 bases between the two germline ends. The CDR3 nucleotides are TGTGCCAGCGGACCGAGAGGTCGTGAAGCTTTCTTT. Its protein is CASGPRGREAFF.

There are many counts of this clonotype. The chain is built from TRBV5-1 and TRBJ2-2; TRBD2 agrees at 8 bases. This CDR3 is 17 amino acids long. From germline, CDR1 is SGHRS and CDR2 YFSETQ. Germline trimming cut 7 bases from V and 0 bases from J; bases unmatched to any gene: 11. CDR3 loop: CASSRSSSGPNTGELFF. DNA for the CDR3: TGCGCCAGCTCCAGATCGTCTAGCGGGCCGAACACCGGGGAGCTGTTTTTT.

This clonotype has ten or more counts. V is TRBV9 and J is TRBJ2-2; D ambiguous. Looked up from germline, CDR1 is SGDLS and CDR2 is YYNGEE. With 0 bases removed from V and 8 bases from J, the gap between germline ends came to 11 bases. The CDR3 spans 14 residues. This CDR3 is CASSVAISAGELFF. In DNA form, the CDR3 reads TGTGCCAGCAGCGTAGCTATATCGGCAGGGGAGCTGTTTTTT. The entire variable domain, with the rest obtained from reference TRBV9 and TRBJ2-2, is as follows: DSGVTQTPKHLITATGQRVTLRCSPRSGDLSVYWYQQSLDQGLQFLIQYYNGEERAKGNILERFSAQQFPDLHSELNLSSLELGDSALYFCASSVAISAGELFFGEGSRLTVL.

Remarks on this clonotype: A much larger clone differs from this one at a single base, so this may be a read error. The chain is built from TRBV3-1 and TRBJ2-1; 12 nucleotides agree with TRBD2. The CDR3 covers 17 residues. The germline V gene encodes CDR1 LGHDT and CDR2 YNNKEL (reference sequence). After removal of 8 bases from V and 8 bases from J, the junction contained 16 bases not matched to a gene. The CDR3 loop reads CASGFGQGLAGLDEQFF. CDR3 sequence (DNA): TGTGCCAGCGGCTTCGGACAGGGACTAGCGGGCCTTGATGAGCAGTTCTTC.

This clonotype was seen more than once but under ten times. A much larger clone lies one base from this, so it may be a read error. The J gene is TRBJ1-2, the V gene TRBV18; tentatively, D is TRBD1 (6 bases). Germline V CDR1 and CDR2: KGHSH, LQKENI. This CDR3 has 15 amino acids. The CDR3 is CANSPRAGDLYGYTF. The CDR3 nucleotides are TGTGCCAACTCACCACGGGCAGGGGACCTCTATGGCTACACCTTC.

Many counts were recorded for this clonotype. The chain is built from TRBV20-1 and TRBJ2-3, with 7 bases matching TRBD2. The germline gives CDR1 DFQATT, CDR2 SNEGSKA (reference sequence). The CDR3 consists of 15 residues. The trim removed 1 base at V and 8 bases at J, leaving 12 bases unmatched. CDR3 in amino acids: CSARVTGLDRVTQYF. In DNA form, the CDR3 reads TGCAGTGCTAGAGTTACCGGACTAGATAGGGTTACGCAGTATTTT.

The rearrangement joins TRBV30 to TRBJ2-6; 9 bases align to TRBD1. CDR1 and CDR2 from the germline V gene are GTSNPN and SVGIG (reference sequence). The CDR3 consists of 19 residues. V gave up 3 bases and J gave up 0 bases; unmatched junction bases: 12. The CDR3 reads CAWRVTGGASFSGANVLTF. In DNA form, the CDR3 reads TGTGCCTGGAGGGTTACAGGGGGCGCGTCGTTCTCTGGGGCCAACGTCCTGACTTTC.

The table lists this clonotype with a few counts. Here the CDR3 DNA reads TGTGCCAGCAGTCCAGGGGACGGTTTTCAGTACTTC. It specifies CASSPGDGFQYF. The chain joins TRBV7-9 to TRBJ2-4, with a weak D call TRBD1 (6 bases). The germline V gene has CDR1 SEHNR and CDR2 FQNEAQ (reference sequence). V gave up 6 bases and J gave up 11 bases, with 14 bases separating them. This CDR3 region has 12 residues.

The rearrangement joins TRBV29-1 to TRBJ1-4; tentative D call: TRBD1 (5 bases). The V gene lost 3 bases and the J gene lost 5 bases, with 10 bases spanning the gap. Per germline, CDR1 SQVTM and CDR2 ANQGSEA. The CDR3 totals 13 residues. CDR3 sequence reads: CSVDRDPNEKLFF. CDR3 in DNA: TGCAGCGTTGACAGGGATCCCAATGAAAAACTGTTTTTT. Full variable domain (outside the CDR3, taken from reference TRBV29-1 and TRBJ1-4): SAVISQKPSRDICQRGTSLTIQCQVDSQVTMMFWYRQQPGQSLTLIATANQGSEATYESGFVIDKFPISRPNLTFSTLTVSNMSPEDSSIYLCSVDRDPNEKLFFGSGTQLSVL.

This clonotype was seen at least ten times. V is TRBV3-1 and J is TRBJ2-7; 9 positions agree with TRBD1. Germline V gene data show CDR1 as LGHDT and CDR2 as YNNKEL (reference sequence). CDR3 length equals 14 residues. V lost 3 bases to trimming and J lost 6 bases; unmatched junction nucleotides: 6. The CDR3 DNA reads as TGTGCCAGCAGCCAGTTCGGGACAGGGTCCGAGCAGTACTTC. Its protein product is CASSQFGTGSEQYF.

There are many counts of this clonotype. For the CDR3, the DNA is TGTGCCAGCGGTGTGGGGACAGGGCCTGGCTACACCTTC. Protein product: CASGVGTGPGYTF. The V call is TRBV2, the J call TRBJ1-2, with TRBD1 matching over 9 bases. J was trimmed by 7 bases and V by 8 bases; bases with no gene match: 8. CDR3 length: 13 residues. Germline V lookup: CDR1 SNHLY, CDR2 FYNNEI.

There are many counts of this clonotype. The chain has TRBV12-5 and TRBJ2-7; no reliable D call. There are 14 residues in the CDR3. V was trimmed by 0 bases and J by 0 bases, leaving 6 bases between them. CDR1 is LGHNT, CDR2 FRNRAP, per germline. The CDR3, as DNA: TGTGCTAGTGGTTTGGTACCGGCCTCCTACGAGCAGTACTTC. Amino acids: CASGLVPASYEQYF.

This clonotype appeared many times. The chain recombines TRBV10-2 with TRBJ2-5, with 13 nucleotides matching TRBD2. The CDR3 consists of 18 residues. Trimming took 3 bases from V and 1 from J; bases not matched to a gene: 8. Germline CDR1 reads WSHSY; CDR2 reads SAAADI. The CDR3 here is CASSDGVGLAGAQETQYF. The CDR3 nucleotides read TGCGCCAGCAGTGATGGAGTCGGACTAGCGGGGGCCCAAGAGACCCAGTACTTC.

This chain uses TRBV18 with TRBJ1-4; a possible D gene is TRBD1 (6 bases). V was trimmed by 5 bases and J by 3 bases, leaving 10 bases between them. The germline CDR1 and CDR2 sequences are KGHSH and LQKENI. There are 14 residues in the CDR3. CDR3 nucleotide sequence: TGTGCCAGCTCAAAGACAGGACCTAATGAAAAACTGTTTTTT. Its translation: CASSKTGPNEKLFF. The full variable domain, with the rest looked up from reference TRBV18 and TRBJ1-4, is NAGVMQNPRHLVRRRGQEARLRCSPMKGHSHVYWYRQLPEEGLKFMVYLQKENIIDESGMPKERFSAEFPKEGPSILRIQQVVRGDSAAYFCASSKTGPNEKLFFGSGTQLSVL.

This clonotype was counted ten times or more. The V and J genes are TRBV29-1 and TRBJ2-3; 7 positions agree with TRBD1. The CDR3 extends over 14 amino acids. The V gene end was trimmed by 1 base and the J gene end by 0 bases; junction bases not matched to a gene: 1. Germline values: CDR1 SQVTM, CDR2 ANQGSEA. This CDR3 is CSVEGGGSTDTQYF. In DNA form, the CDR3 reads TGCAGCGTTGAAGGAGGGGGCAGCACAGATACGCAGTATTTT.

This clonotype was recorded at least ten times. For the CDR3, the DNA is TGTGCCAGCAAAATATCAGAGAGCATCGGTACGCAGTATTTT. Translating gives CASKISESIGTQYF. The V gene is TRBV2, the J gene TRBJ2-3; D unclear. CDR3 length equals 14 residues. CDR1 is SNHLY and CDR2 is FYNNEI in the germline V gene. The ends were cut back, 7 bases at V and 8 bases at J, with 19 bases in the middle. The full variable domain, in which reference TRBV2 and TRBJ2-3 provide the parts outside the CDR3, is EPEVTQTPSHQVTQMGQEVILRCVPISNHLYFYWYRQILGQKVEFLVSFYNNEISEKSEIFDDQFSVERPDGSNFTLKIRSTKLEDSAMYFCASKISESIGTQYFGPGTRLTVL.

The chain links TRBV28 to TRBJ1-1; perhaps TRBD1 as D (5 bases). Trimming took 2 bases from V and 6 from J, leaving 10 bases between them. Germline CDR1 MDHEN, CDR2 SYDVKM. This CDR3 contains 13 residues. The CDR3 DNA is TGTGCCAGCAGTTTAGGACAACGGGCTGAAGCTTTCTTT. The encoded protein is CASSLGQRAEAFF. Filled out from reference TRBV28 and TRBJ1-1, the complete variable domain reads DVKVTQSSRYLVKRTGEKVFLECVQDMDHENMFWYRQDPGLGLRLIYFSYDVKMKEKGDIPEGYSVSREKKERFSLILESASTNQTSMYLCASSLGQRAEAFFGQGTRLTVV.

In its sample, this clonotype was seen many times. The chain employs TRBV12-3 or TRBV12-4 and TRBJ2-1; the match to TRBD2 covers 9 bases. The CDR3 runs 14 residues. V lost 6 bases and J lost 10; bases outside the gene matches: 10. CDR3 sequence (DNA): TGTGCCAGCAGCCCACGGGGGCGGGAGGGCGAGCAGTTCTTC. Protein product: CASSPRGREGEQFF.

This clonotype was seen repeatedly, ten times or more. The rearrangement joins TRBV19 to TRBJ1-1; D is perhaps TRBD1 (5 bases). The CDR3 consists of 12 residues. Germline V gives CDR1 LNHDA, CDR2 SQIVND (reference sequence). V was trimmed by 3 bases and J by 3 bases, leaving 5 bases between them. The chain's CDR3 is CASSMGDTEAFF. CDR3 sequence (DNA): TGTGCCAGTAGTATGGGGGACACTGAAGCTTTCTTT.

The chain employs TRBV6-1 and TRBJ2-4, with 9 bases that match TRBD1. CDR3 length equals 16 residues. Germline V gene lookup returns CDR1 MNHNS and CDR2 SASEGT. V was pared by 6 bases and J by 0 bases, with 6 bases of the junction left unmatched. The CDR3 protein is CASSDDRGLAKNIQYF. For the CDR3, the DNA is TGTGCCAGCAGCGACGACAGGGGGTTAGCCAAAAACATTCAGTACTTC.

This clonotype was observed a handful of times. The chain joins TRBV20-1 to TRBJ2-2; 9 bases are shared with TRBD1. The length of the CDR3 is 15 residues. Germline V gives CDR1 DFQATT, CDR2 SNEGSKA (reference sequence). The V and J ends lost 3 bases and 4 bases, in that order; junction bases with no gene match: 6. CDR3 protein: CSARRTGVGTGELFF. The CDR3 DNA sequence: TGCAGTGCTAGGCGGACAGGGGTAGGCACCGGGGAGCTGTTTTTT.

CDR3 region: CASSYSGDSRRGYTF. The DNA of the CDR3 is TGTGCCAGCAGCTATTCCGGGGACTCTAGGAGGGGCTACACCTTC. The J gene is TRBJ1-2, the V gene TRBV7-9; a possible D gene is TRBD1 (5 bases). Germline V gene data show CDR1 as SEHNR and CDR2 as FQNEAQ (reference sequence). The CDR3 is made up of 15 amino acids. V lost 4 bases and J lost 8, with 20 bases in between.

V and J are TRBV19 and TRBJ2-6; D is ambiguous. Germline V gene data show CDR1 as LNHDA and CDR2 as SQIVND (reference sequence). CDR3 length equals 15 residues. V lost 4 bases to trimming and J lost 2 bases, with 9 bases between them. This CDR3 is CASSTTITGANVLTF. DNA of the CDR3: TGTGCCAGTAGTACCACTATAACTGGGGCCAACGTCCTGACTTTC.

Only a few counts were recorded for this clonotype. The CDR3: CASSGPGLAYNEQFF. The CDR3 region has the DNA TGTGCCAGCAGCGGACCGGGACTAGCATACAATGAGCAGTTCTTC. This rearrangement joins TRBV2 to TRBJ2-1, with 9 bases aligning to TRBD2. CDR3 length equals 15 residues. Trimming cost V 6 bases and J 4 bases; bases outside gene matches: 7. Germline V CDR1 and CDR2: SNHLY, FYNNEI.

The sample holds many counts of this clonotype. The chain is built from TRBV7-3 and TRBJ2-1, with 10 bases that match TRBD2. Germline CDR1 and CDR2: SGHTA and FQGTGA. The CDR3 is 17 amino acids. The V and J ends lost 1 base and 7 bases, in that order; junction bases with no gene match: 10. The CDR3 loop reads CASSLRLEREGRNEQFF. The CDR3 DNA follows: TGTGCCAGCAGCTTAAGACTCGAGCGGGAGGGCCGGAATGAGCAGTTCTTC.

This rearrangement joins TRBV6-1 to TRBJ2-7; 9 bases line up with TRBD2. Germline V gene lookup returns CDR1 MNHNS and CDR2 SASEGT. The CDR3 has 15 amino acids. V lost 2 bases to trimming and J lost 2 bases; unmatched junction nucleotides: 4. CDR3 DNA sequence: TGTGCCAGCAGTGAATATAGCGGGGGACCCTACGAGCAGTACTTC. Residues: CASSEYSGGPYEQYF.

Note on this clonotype: A read error may explain this, as a much larger clone is one base away. J is TRBJ1-1 and V is TRBV20-1; D unclear. This CDR3 is built from 13 residues. Germline-derived CDR1 and CDR2 are DFQATT and SNEGSKA (reference sequence). Trimming pared 4 bases from V and 4 bases from J, leaving 13 bases between. The CDR3 nucleotides read TGCAGTGCTACACGGTCGGTGAGCACTGAAGCTTTCTTT. Its protein is CSATRSVSTEAFF.

The DNA of the CDR3 is TGTGCCAGCAGTGAAATGGCAGGTGGAGTAATAGGGCAAGAGACCCAGTACTTC. This gives the protein CASSEMAGGVIGQETQYF. The rearrangement links TRBV2 to TRBJ2-5; D is uncertain. Germline CDR1 reads SNHLY; CDR2 reads FYNNEI. This CDR3 has 18 amino acids. Trimming cost V 2 bases and J 2 bases, with 21 bases left between them.

This clonotype has ten or more counts. CDR3 in amino acids: CASSSRDSPTDTQYF. The CDR3 DNA reads as TGTGCCAGCAGCTCCAGGGACTCCCCCACAGATACGCAGTATTTT. This chain uses TRBV3-1 with TRBJ2-3; D is possibly TRBD2 (6 bases). Germline V gives CDR1 LGHDT, CDR2 YNNKEL (reference sequence). Trimming shortened V by 5 bases and J by 2 bases, and 14 bases separated the two germline ends. The CDR3 runs to 15 residues.